This T cell receptor (beta chain) was documented in a study of T cells in Graves' hyperthyroidism and ophthalmopathy (dated by TCRdb to between 2018 and 2020). As for the study more broadly: To identify TCR V-J signatures that set the groups apart, the researchers used a discovery cohort of 90 to 100 patients, made up of under 45 with Graves' ophthalmopathy and approximately 57 with stable Graves' hyperthyroidism. Prospective prediction of ophthalmopathy was tested in an independent validation cohort of 18 to 20 hyperthyroidism patients and 15 to 17 patients who later progressed to ophthalmopathy. For training and testing, the 80 to 100 patients in the discovery cohort were randomly divided in a 7:3 ratio. Thyroid tissue and blood T-cell repertoires from about six Graves' hyperthyroidism patients were also compared in the study. Once sampling was done, hyperthyroidism patients were given methimazole at a starting dose of 30 mg daily, whereas ophthalmopathy patients were given high-dose intravenous methylprednisolone. The paper describes TCR Vbeta CDR3 sequencing of 120 to 150 peripheral blood samples, made up of roughly 45 ophthalmopathy patients, around 73 hyperthyroidism patients and roughly 17 progressor patients. Beyond this particular receptor, the publication reports: Sample size was not statistically predetermined, and blinding of investigators to group allocation was not performed. In validation, the model predicted progression to ophthalmopathy with 55% to 71% sensitivity and about 72% specificity, a median of 6.5 months before onset. In cross-validation, a model built on a 13 V-J signature told ophthalmopathy apart from stable hyperthyroidism with about 90% sensitivity and roughly 83% specificity, and in testing the same model reached 80%/75%. Most expanded thyroid clonotypes (frequency above 0.001) were also detected in blood, a finding suggesting that blood repertoires may reflect thyroid immune responses.

This clonotype was found many times. The specificity of this receptor is unknown. No much larger clone is present one base from it, and per-base qualities are unavailable. Exclusion was applied to patients with uncontrolled infections, other autoimmune diseases, pregnancy or lactation. Diagnoses were established on the basis of clinical symptoms, serum thyroxine and TRAb, thyroid ultrasound, and orbital computed tomography. Trizol reagent was used to extract total RNA, and RNA quality was then checked on an Agilent 2100 Bioanalyzer. The TCR beta CDR3 regions were amplified from RNA transcripts. The TCR CDR3 was subjected to a first round of RT-PCR using the HTBI primer set and the Qiagen OneStep RT-PCR kit. The libraries were constructed in a second round of multiplex PCR and then size-selected and purified. Sequencing of the libraries was done on an Illumina HiSeq2000 using paired-end 100 bp reads. The source study handled its data this way. SOAPnuke was used to process the raw data, with reads discarded if the reads contained adapters or uncalled bases, had a mean Phred below 15, or lacked an exact constant-primer or identifier match. High-quality paired reads were merged with COPE v1.2.5, and unique nucleotide sequences were defined as clonotypes. MiTCR v1.1 was used to align clonotypes to the IMGT TRBV, TRBD and TRBJ reference segments. Analysis was restricted to V-J combinations with a frequency above 0.0001, which covered 99.2% of repertoires. The TCS score was defined as F50 (clonal expansion) divided by E x V (chaos), with BLOSUM62-based TCRdist calculated between CDR3 peptides within each V-J. Welch's t-statistics and random forest reduced fewer than 600 V-J features to about 13, which were used in a naive Bayes classifier (R e1071). The similarity between thyroid and blood repertoires was quantified using the Morisita-Horn index. TCRdb applied fastp at Q25 and MiXCR to the public reads, then kept only in-frame beta chains. CDR3 protein duplicates are merged, each entry listing the most common genes and DNA. The V and J calls were determined by TCRdb, not by the authors. Recorded for this sample are 500,000 to 600,000 distinct CDR3 sequences; about half of them occurred a single time. The ten largest clones take up under 20% of the sample.

The germline V end is reduced by 1 base and the J end by 3 bases; junction bases left unmatched: 9. The cysteine opens and the phenylalanine closes a CDR3 of 16 amino acids. Here the CDR3 DNA is all that survives: 48 bases in frame from base 1. CDR1 SGHVS and CDR2 FNYEAQ are derived from the germline V gene. This chain joins TRBV7-6 to TRBJ2-7; 7 of the junction bases match TRBD2. The source material was peripheral blood or thyroid tissue (not recorded which). The source of this sequence is an adult woman with Graves' disease, either hyperthyroidism or ophthalmopathy (not recorded which). Here is the DNA: TGTGCCAGCAGCTTAGTTAGTCGCGGGGGAGACTACGAGCAGTACTTC. The resulting protein is CASSLVSRGGDYEQYF.